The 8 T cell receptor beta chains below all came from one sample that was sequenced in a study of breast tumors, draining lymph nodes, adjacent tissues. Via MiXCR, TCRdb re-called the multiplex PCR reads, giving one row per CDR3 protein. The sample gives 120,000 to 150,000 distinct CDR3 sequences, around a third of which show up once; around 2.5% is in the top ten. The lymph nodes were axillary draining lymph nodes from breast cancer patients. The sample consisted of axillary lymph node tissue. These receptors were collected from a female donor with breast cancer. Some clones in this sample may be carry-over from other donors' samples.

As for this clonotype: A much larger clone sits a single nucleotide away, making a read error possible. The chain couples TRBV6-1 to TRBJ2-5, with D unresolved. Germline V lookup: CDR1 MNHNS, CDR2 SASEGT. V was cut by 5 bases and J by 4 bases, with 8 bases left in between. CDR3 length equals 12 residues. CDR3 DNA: TGTGCCAGCAGTCAGCAGGTAGAGACCCAGTACTTC. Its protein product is CASSQQVETQYF.

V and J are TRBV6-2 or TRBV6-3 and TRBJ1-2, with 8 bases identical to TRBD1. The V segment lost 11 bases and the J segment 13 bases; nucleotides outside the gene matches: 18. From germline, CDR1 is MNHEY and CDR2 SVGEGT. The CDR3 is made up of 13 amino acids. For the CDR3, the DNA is TGTGCCTGTACCCCGACAGGGGACTATGGCAGCACCTTC. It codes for CACTPTGDYGSTF.

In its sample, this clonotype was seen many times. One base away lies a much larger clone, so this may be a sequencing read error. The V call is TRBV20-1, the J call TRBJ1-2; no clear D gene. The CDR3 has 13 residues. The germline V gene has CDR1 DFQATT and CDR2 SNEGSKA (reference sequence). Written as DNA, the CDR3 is TGCAGTGCTAGGGGAGGAGCTAACTATGCCTACACCTTC. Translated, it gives CSARGGANYAYTF.

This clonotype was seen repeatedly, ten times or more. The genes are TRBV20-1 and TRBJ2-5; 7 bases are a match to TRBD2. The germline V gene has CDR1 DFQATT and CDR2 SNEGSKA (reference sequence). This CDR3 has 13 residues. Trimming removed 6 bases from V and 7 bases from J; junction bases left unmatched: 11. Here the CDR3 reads CSAPREGLLTQYF. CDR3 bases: TGCAGTGCCCCGAGGGAGGGCCTGTTGACCCAGTACTTC.

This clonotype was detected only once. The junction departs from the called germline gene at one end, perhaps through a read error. CDR3 sequence (DNA): TGCACCAGCAGCCAAGCGGATTCAGACCACAATGAGCAGTTCTTC. It yields the protein CTSSQADSDHNEQFF. The rearrangement uses TRBV4-1 and TRBJ2-1; a possible D gene is TRBD2 (5 bases). The CDR3 is made up of 15 amino acids. Germline V gives CDR1 MGHRA, CDR2 YSYEKL.

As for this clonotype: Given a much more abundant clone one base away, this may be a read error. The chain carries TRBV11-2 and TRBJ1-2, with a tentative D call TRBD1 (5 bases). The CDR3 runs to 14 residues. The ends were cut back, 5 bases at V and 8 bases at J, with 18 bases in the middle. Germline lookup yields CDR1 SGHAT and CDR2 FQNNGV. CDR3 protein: CASSNRGGTSGYTF. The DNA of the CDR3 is TGTGCCAGCAGCAACCGGGGAGGGACGAGCGGCTACACCTTC.

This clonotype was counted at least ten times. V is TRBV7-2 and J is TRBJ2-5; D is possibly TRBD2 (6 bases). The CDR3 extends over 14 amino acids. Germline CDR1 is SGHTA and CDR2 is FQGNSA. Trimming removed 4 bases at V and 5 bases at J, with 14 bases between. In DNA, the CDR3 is TGTGCCAGCAGCTCAGGGACTGTTTGGGAGACCCAGTACTTC. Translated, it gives CASSSGTVWETQYF. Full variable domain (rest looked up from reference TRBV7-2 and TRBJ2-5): GAGVSQSPSNKVTEKGKDVELRCDPISGHTALYWYRQSLGQGLEFLIYFQGNSAPDKSGLPSDRFSAERTGGSVSTLTIQRTQQEDSAVYLCASSSGTVWETQYFGPGTRLLVL.

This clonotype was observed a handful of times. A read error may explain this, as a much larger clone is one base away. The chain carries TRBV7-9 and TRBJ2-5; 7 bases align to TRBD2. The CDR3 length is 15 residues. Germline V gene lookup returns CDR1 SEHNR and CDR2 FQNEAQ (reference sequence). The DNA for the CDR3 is TGTGCCAGCAGCTTACCCGGGACTAACCAAGAGACCCAGCACTTC. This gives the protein CASSLPGTNQETQHF.